The clone carrying this T cell receptor (beta chain) was counted once. Its specificity is not known. V was clipped by 5 bases and J by 10 bases; unmatched bases: 10. The CDR3 is 14 residues long. Per germline, CDR1 SEHNR and CDR2 FQNEAQ (reference sequence). The data belong to a study of T cell responses to AZD1222 COVID-19 vaccine. Study information: The study pooled second doses at about 4 or about 12 weeks. General study points: As reported, nearly half of all spike-specific TCRs target variant regions that are unmutated. The study found Spike-specific TCR breadth and depth rose after two AZD1222 doses. CD4 TCRs linked to vaccination spanned spike, dominating at 160-218 and 743-854.

Profiled with immunoSEQ multiplex PCR; TCRdb holds only in-frame clones, not every one. The data contain more than 150,000 clones, almost 95% of them singletons. The clonotype was recovered from an adult in good health. Sample: peripheral blood, taken on day 0 of AZD1222 vaccination. The chain combines TRBV7-9 with TRBJ2-1; 8 nucleotides align to TRBD2. The CDR3 is CASSPYRGGKEQFF. The CDR3 DNA sequence: TGTGCCAGCAGCCCCTACCGGGGGGGCAAAGAGCAGTTCTTC. The full variable domain, with the rest looked up from reference TRBV7-9 and TRBJ2-1, is DTGVSQNPRHKITKRGQNVTFRCDPISEHNRLYWYRQTLGQGPEFLTYFQNEAQLEKSRLLSDRFSAERPKGSFSTLEIQRTEQGDSAMYLCASSPYRGGKEQFFGPGTRLTVL.